These 9 T cell receptor beta chains were all obtained from the same sample, sequenced in a study of cytomegalovirus exposure and HLA in healthy donors. The repertoire was sequenced with immunoSEQ multiplex PCR; TCRdb's copy has only in-frame clones and lacks some. The repertoire holds about 180,000 clones, with around 86% as singletons. Sequencing was performed on PBMCs. The source is a young man in good health and CMV-seropositive.

V is TRBV7-9 and J is TRBJ1-1; the match to TRBD1 covers 7 bases. The ends lost 3 bases at V and 11 bases at J; junction bases unmatched: 9. The CDR3 loop spans 13 amino acids. Germline V lookup: CDR1 SEHNR, CDR2 FQNEAQ (reference sequence). The CDR3 DNA is TGTGCCAGCAGCTTCCGAGAGGGGGCAGACGCTTTCTTT. Its translation is CASSFREGADAFF.

The rearrangement uses TRBV6-5 and TRBJ2-2; TRBD2 matches 9 bases. With V trimmed by 6 bases and J by 8 bases, 10 bases remained unmatched. Germline loops: CDR1 MNHEY, CDR2 SVGAGI. The CDR3 extends over 15 amino acids. This CDR3 reads CASRTPREGLGELFF. CDR3 in DNA: TGTGCCAGCAGGACGCCGCGGGAGGGCCTAGGGGAGCTGTTTTTT.

V and J are TRBV10-3 and TRBJ2-3; 10 positions agree with TRBD2. Germline values: CDR1 ENHRY, CDR2 SYGVKD. This CDR3 has 18 residues. With V trimmed by 3 bases and J by 4 bases, 13 bases remained unmatched. Written as DNA, the CDR3 is TGTGCCATCAGTGAAGTGGCTAGCGGGGGACTCAGGGCAGATACGCAGTATTTT. This gives the protein CAISEVASGGLRADTQYF.

This clone was observed many times. V is TRBV29-1 and J is TRBJ1-2; 7 nucleotides agree with TRBD1. The length of the CDR3 is 12 residues. The germline CDR1 and CDR2 sequences are SQVTM and ANQGSEA. Trimming took 5 bases from V and 2 from J; bases not matched to a gene: 2. CDR3 loop: CSVSGQNYGYTF. In DNA form, the CDR3 reads TGCAGCGTTTCGGGACAGAACTATGGCTACACCTTC.

V gene TRBV4-2 combines with J gene TRBJ2-2; 7 bases map to TRBD2. The CDR3 has 16 residues. V was clipped by 0 bases and J by 2 bases; unmatched bases: 3. Germline V gene lookup returns CDR1 LGHNA and CDR2 YNFKEQ. This chain's CDR3 is CASSQDGGRNTGELFF. For the CDR3, the DNA is TGTGCCAGCAGCCAAGACGGCGGGAGAAACACCGGGGAGCTGTTTTTT.

The V call is TRBV28, the J call TRBJ2-1, with 10 bases identical to TRBD1. The germline CDR1 and CDR2 sequences are MDHEN and SYDVKM. J lost 6 bases, V lost 2 bases, and 4 bases had no gene match. The CDR3 runs 15 residues. The chain's CDR3 is CASSLSWDRGNEQFF. CDR3 nucleotide sequence: TGTGCCAGCAGTTTAAGTTGGGACAGGGGCAATGAGCAGTTCTTC.

This clone was observed once. V gene TRBV27 combines with J gene TRBJ2-7, with TRBD2 identical over 7 bases. The trim removed 6 bases at V and 5 bases at J, leaving 4 bases unmatched. This CDR3 comprises 12 residues. Germline CDR1 MNHEY, CDR2 SMNVEV (reference sequence). The CDR3 DNA reads TGTGCCAGCAGGGGGGGGGTCCACGAGCAGTACTTC. This codes for CASRGGVHEQYF.

This chain connects TRBV7-2 to TRBJ1-2; 11 bases map to TRBD1. The CDR3 is 15 amino acids. Germline lookup yields CDR1 SGHTA and CDR2 FQGNSA. V lost 5 bases to trimming and J lost 5 bases; unmatched junction nucleotides: 7. This CDR3 is CASSADRGRFYGYTF. The CDR3 region has the DNA TGTGCCAGCAGCGCGGACAGGGGGCGCTTTTATGGCTACACCTTC.

The chain couples TRBV27 to TRBJ1-4; D call uncertain. Germline V lookup: CDR1 MNHEY, CDR2 SMNVEV (reference sequence). CDR3 length: 14 amino acids. V lost 8 bases and J 7 bases, leaving 17 bases between the germline ends. This CDR3 is CASPPRATAEKLFF. The CDR3 region has the DNA TGTGCCAGCCCCCCAAGAGCTACCGCTGAAAAACTGTTTTTT.